This T cell receptor beta chain is from a study of blood T cell repertoires in COVID-19. On the study more broadly: Samples taken during acute and convalescent COVID-19 were collected in the United States, Italy and Spain.

Assay used: immunoSEQ multiplex PCR; TCRdb lists only in-frame clones, some missing. Of 13,000 or so clones listed, about three quarters were seen once; the top ten hold 35% to 50%. This clone has at least ten counts. V shed 9 bases and J shed 7 bases, with 18 bases lying between them. This CDR3 is built from 14 residues. Germline CDR1 LNHDA, CDR2 SQIVND (reference sequence). Sequencing was carried out using peripheral blood. The chain combines TRBV19 with TRBJ2-2, with D possibly TRBD2 on 7 matching bases. The TCR comes from a woman at least 80 years old with acute or convalescent COVID-19. The CDR3 region has the DNA TGTGCCAGCCTGGCCGGGGGGCGAGGCGGGGAGCTGTTTTTT. Its protein is CASLAGGRGGELFF.